The source of this T cell receptor beta chain is a study of T-cell memory formation after mild COVID-19. The V gene lost 3 bases and the J gene lost 9 bases, with 15 bases spanning the gap. The CDR3 loop spans 15 amino acids. Germline CDR1 reads SGHTA; CDR2 reads FQGNSA. TCRdb independently ran MiXCR on the 5' RACE reads; one entry per CDR3 protein. The sample carries 450,000 to 650,000 distinct CDR3 sequences, approximately 18% recorded once. The TCR sequence derives from an adult woman who had mild COVID-19 (a few samples of this study predate the infection). Cell type and time point are not known. The chain couples TRBV7-2 to TRBJ1-6; no definite D call. Sequenced material: PBMCs or a T cell subset sorted from them (not recorded which). Here the CDR3 reads CASSFRSAQGSPLHF. The CDR3 DNA sequence: TGTGCCAGCAGCTTCAGATCCGCCCAAGGTTCACCCCTCCACTTT.